These T cell receptor beta chains were read from a single sample in a study of blood T cell repertoires in COVID-19. Profiling relied on immunoSEQ multiplex PCR, and the TCRdb table lists in-frame clones only, not all of them. This sample carries 330,000 or so clones, 80% to 90% of them seen once, and the ten largest clones take less than 6.5%. Input material: PBMCs or T cells enriched from blood (not recorded which). These receptor sequences come from a man aged 25 to 40 who had recovered from COVID-19. CDR3s include the opening cysteine and the closing phenylalanine or tryptophan. Fields, in order: V gene, CDR3 protein.

V: TRBV5-1
CDR3: CASSLGTGDVGNQPQHF

V: TRBV9
CDR3: CASSSGGQSSGNTIYF

V: TRBV6-5
CDR3: CASSSPQGGTEAFF

V: TRBV7-9
CDR3: CASSLPGQQETQYF

V: TRBV5-6
CDR3: CASSLYLDTQYF

V: TRBV19
CDR3: CASSITGTSGANVLTF

V: TRBV5-1
CDR3: CASSRSSGDANTGELFF

V: TRBV4-2
CDR3: CASRGGAEAFF

V: TRBV29-1
CDR3: CSVAPGSGFREAFF

V: TRBV2
CDR3: CASREGGGPGELFF

V: TRBV4-1
CDR3: CASSQDGTGQEEKLFF

V: TRBV6-5
CDR3: CASGQVNYEQYF

V: TRBV7-2
CDR3: CASSLWTEENIQYF

V: TRBV7-8
CDR3: CASIHIQGPNTEAFF

V: TRBV5-1
CDR3: CASSFGQGFSYEQYF

V: TRBV2
CDR3: CASSGQIYGYTF

V: TRBV15
CDR3: CATSSQGRQNSPLHF

V: TRBV9
CDR3: CASSRTGGDTEAFF

V: TRBV27
CDR3: CASSPGQGAYEQFF

V: TRBV28
CDR3: CASSLDRGLNQPQHF

V: TRBV5-5
CDR3: CASSLGGHQPQHF

V: TRBV28
CDR3: CASSFGSLTGSEQFF

V: TRBV4-2
CDR3: CASSPTGIYTEAFF

V: TRBV7-2
CDR3: CASSPFPEYQPQHF

V: TRBV2
CDR3: CASSDYDRGNEKLFF

V: TRBV3-1/TRBV3-2
CDR3: CASSQLLAGGPGEQFF

V: TRBV28
CDR3: CASSFRRADQPQHF

V: TRBV15
CDR3: CATSREGGSYEQYF

V: TRBV6-5
CDR3: CASSYSSKTEAFF

V: TRBV7-3
CDR3: CASSLRAGQGIYEQYF

V: TRBV6-5
CDR3: CASSSERGTQETQYF

V: TRBV10-3
CDR3: CAISRPSVGQGHEQFF

V: TRBV30
CDR3: CAWSRGEQFF

V: TRBV7-9
CDR3: CASRRGLDVAYEQYF

V: TRBV4-1
CDR3: CASSQDRAGFYGYTF

V: TRBV28
CDR3: CASSGTGFNEKLFF

V: TRBV10-3
CDR3: CAISVSSTDTQYF

V: TRBV11-3
CDR3: CASSWTPTTGELFF

V: TRBV2
CDR3: CASRGTGNTEAFF

V: TRBV28
CDR3: CASSYSAGGSYNEQFF

V: TRBV12-5
CDR3: CASGSMTGSEQFF

V: TRBV30
CDR3: CAWSATGGLHQPQHF

V: TRBV5-5
CDR3: CASSLSPTGGARETQYF

V: TRBV5-5
CDR3: CASSFSLSTDTQYF

V: TRBV5-5
CDR3: CASSLSGGRNYGYTF

V: TRBV7-2
CDR3: CASSLYVLNTEAFF

V: TRBV30
CDR3: CAWSRQGGGNQPQHF

V: TRBV30
CDR3: CAWSDLGLFYEQYF

V: TRBV28
CDR3: CASRLREEKLFF

V: TRBV2
CDR3: CASRADASGNSPLHF

V: TRBV6-5
CDR3: CASSYSAPDQPQHF

V: TRBV24-1
CDR3: CATSARAGSTDTQYF

V: TRBV7-3
CDR3: CASSFRTSGGESTDTQYF

V: TRBV7-8
CDR3: CASSLEGGGATDTQYF

V: TRBV19
CDR3: CASSEAYGYTF

V: TRBV18
CDR3: CASSPPQGSYEQYF

V: TRBV19
CDR3: CASRGGIDTQYF

V: TRBV12-5
CDR3: CASATTVGANIQYF

V: TRBV6-4
CDR3: CASSDSRREGHGYTF